This TCR beta chain was sequenced in a study of identical twins. The study, taken as a whole, reports: Insertion counts were lower in abundant cord blood beta clonotypes, a trend that memory repertoires did not show.

Note on this clonotype: Antigen unknown.

Germline assignment: CDR1 MDHEN and CDR2 SYDVKM. V was clipped by 6 bases and J by 7 bases; unmatched bases: 8. The CDR3 is 13 amino acids. MiXCR was run by TCRdb on the 5' RACE reads, yielding one entry per CDR3 protein. Here the sample spans hundreds of thousands of distinct CDR3 sequences, about 7.5% being singletons. These data were likewise used in another study, on yellow fever vaccine responses in identical twins.

The genes are TRBV28 and TRBJ2-7; 8 bases map to TRBD1. Source material: memory (CD45RO+) T cells sorted from blood. This receptor was taken from a woman aged 18-35 years in good health. The CDR3 spells CASRVQGVWEQYF. Written as DNA, the CDR3 is TGTGCCAGCAGAGTACAGGGGGTCTGGGAGCAGTACTTC.